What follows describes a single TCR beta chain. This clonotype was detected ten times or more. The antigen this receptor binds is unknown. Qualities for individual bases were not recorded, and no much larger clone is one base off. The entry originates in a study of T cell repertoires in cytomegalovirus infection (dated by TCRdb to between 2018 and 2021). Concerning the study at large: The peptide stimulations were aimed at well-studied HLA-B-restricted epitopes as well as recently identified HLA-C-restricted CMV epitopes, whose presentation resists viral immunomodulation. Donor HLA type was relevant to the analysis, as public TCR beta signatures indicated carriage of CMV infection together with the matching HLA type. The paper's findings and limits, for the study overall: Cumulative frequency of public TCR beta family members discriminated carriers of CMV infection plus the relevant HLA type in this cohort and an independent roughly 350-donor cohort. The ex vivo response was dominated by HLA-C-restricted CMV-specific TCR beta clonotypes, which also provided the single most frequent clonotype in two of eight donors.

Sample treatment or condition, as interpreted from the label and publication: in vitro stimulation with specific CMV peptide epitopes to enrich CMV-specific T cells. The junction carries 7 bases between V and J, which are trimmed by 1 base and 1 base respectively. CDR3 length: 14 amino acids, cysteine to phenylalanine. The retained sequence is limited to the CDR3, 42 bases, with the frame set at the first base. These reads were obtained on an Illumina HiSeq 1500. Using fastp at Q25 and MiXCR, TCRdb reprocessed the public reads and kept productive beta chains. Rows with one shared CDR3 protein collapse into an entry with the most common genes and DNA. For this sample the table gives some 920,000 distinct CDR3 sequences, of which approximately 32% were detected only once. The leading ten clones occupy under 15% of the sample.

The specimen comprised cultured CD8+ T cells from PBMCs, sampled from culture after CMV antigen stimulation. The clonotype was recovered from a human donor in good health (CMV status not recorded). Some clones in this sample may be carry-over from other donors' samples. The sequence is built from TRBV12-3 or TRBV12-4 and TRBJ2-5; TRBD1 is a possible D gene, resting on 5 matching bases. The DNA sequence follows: TGTGCCAGCAGTTTAGAGGGGATCCAAGAGACCCAGTACTTC. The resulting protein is CASSLEGIQETQYF.